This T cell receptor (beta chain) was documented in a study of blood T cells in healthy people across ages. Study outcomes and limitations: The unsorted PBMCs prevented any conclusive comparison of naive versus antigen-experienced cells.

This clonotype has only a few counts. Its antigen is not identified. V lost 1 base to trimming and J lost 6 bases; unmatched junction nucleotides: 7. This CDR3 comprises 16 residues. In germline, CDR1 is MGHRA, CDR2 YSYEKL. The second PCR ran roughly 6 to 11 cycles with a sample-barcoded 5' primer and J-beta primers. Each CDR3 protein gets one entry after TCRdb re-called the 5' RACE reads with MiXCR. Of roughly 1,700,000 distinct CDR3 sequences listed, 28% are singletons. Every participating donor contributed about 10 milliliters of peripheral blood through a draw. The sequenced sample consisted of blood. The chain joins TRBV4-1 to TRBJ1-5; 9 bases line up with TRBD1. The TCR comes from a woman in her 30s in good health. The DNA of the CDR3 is TGCGCCAGCAGCCAAGGACCCGGGACAGGGAGTCAGCCCCAGCATTTT. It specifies CASSQGPGTGSQPQHF.